This T cell receptor beta chain comes out of a study of OX40 agonist ivuxolimab in advanced cancers. Study at large: Dose-escalation patients suffered from hepatocellular carcinoma, melanoma, renal cell or head and neck cancer.

Points from the study as a whole: Doses of 0.1 to 3.0 mg/kg were accompanied by clonal expansion of CD4+ and CD8+ blood T cells by week 6.

Autoimmune disease history or systemic immunosuppression disqualified patients. Baseline, cycle 4 day 1, and cycle 7 day 1 were the blood sampling points. Note on this clone: As yet, its antigen is unknown.

Libraries were prepared by immunoSEQ multiplex PCR; TCRdb keeps only in-frame clonotypes and omits some of them. The data hold 77,000 or so clones, with approximately 95% observed a single time. CDR1 is MDHEN, CDR2 SYDVKM, per germline. V was shortened by 3 bases and J by 0 bases, with 9 bases between the two germline ends. This CDR3 spans 15 amino acids. The genes are TRBV28 and TRBJ1-5; the D is unclear. The sample consisted of CD4+ or CD8+ T cells sorted from blood, taken in a trial of the OX40 agonist ivuxolimab. The sequence derives from an adult with an advanced solid tumor such as melanoma, head and neck, liver or kidney cancer. For the CDR3, the DNA is TGTGCCAGCAGTTTTCCTGGGAATAGCAATCAGCCCCAGCATTTT. It encodes CASSFPGNSNQPQHF.